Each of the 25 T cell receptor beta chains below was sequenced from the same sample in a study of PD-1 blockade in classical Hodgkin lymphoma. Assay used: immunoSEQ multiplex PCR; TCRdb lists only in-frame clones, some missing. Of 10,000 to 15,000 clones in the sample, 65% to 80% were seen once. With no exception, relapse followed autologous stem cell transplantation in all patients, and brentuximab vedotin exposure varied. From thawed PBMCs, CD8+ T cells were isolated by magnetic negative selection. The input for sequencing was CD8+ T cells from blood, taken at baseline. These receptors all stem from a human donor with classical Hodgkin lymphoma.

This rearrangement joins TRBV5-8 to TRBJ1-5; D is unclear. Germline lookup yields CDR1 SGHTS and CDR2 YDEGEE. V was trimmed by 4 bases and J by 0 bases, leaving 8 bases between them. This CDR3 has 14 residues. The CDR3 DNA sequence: TGTGCCAGCAGCCTTGAAAGTAGCAATCAGCCCCAGCATTTT. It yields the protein CASSLESSNQPQHF.

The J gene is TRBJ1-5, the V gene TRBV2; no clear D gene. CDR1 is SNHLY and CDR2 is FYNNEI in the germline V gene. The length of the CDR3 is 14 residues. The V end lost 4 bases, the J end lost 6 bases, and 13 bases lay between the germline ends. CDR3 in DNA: TGTGCCAGCAGTGTCGGGCAGATTCTTCAGCCCCAGCATTTT. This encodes CASSVGQILQPQHF.

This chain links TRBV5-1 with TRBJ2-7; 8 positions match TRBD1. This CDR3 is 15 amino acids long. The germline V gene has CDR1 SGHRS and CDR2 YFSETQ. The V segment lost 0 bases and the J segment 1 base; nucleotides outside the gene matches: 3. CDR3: CASSLDRGVSYEQYF. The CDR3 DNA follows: TGCGCCAGCAGCTTGGACAGGGGGGTATCCTACGAGCAGTACTTC.

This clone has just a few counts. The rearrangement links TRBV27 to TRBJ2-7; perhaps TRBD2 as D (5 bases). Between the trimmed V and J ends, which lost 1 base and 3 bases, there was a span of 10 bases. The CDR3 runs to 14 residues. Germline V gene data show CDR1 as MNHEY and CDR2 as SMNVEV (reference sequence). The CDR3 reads CASSLLEGSYEQYF. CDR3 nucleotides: TGTGCCAGCAGTTTATTAGAGGGCAGCTACGAGCAGTACTTC.

The CDR3 is CASSERDRVWEQYF. As DNA, the CDR3 is TGTGCCAGCAGCGAGCGGGACAGGGTATGGGAGCAGTACTTC. The V call is TRBV13, the J call TRBJ2-7, with TRBD1 matching over 9 bases. J was trimmed by 7 bases and V by 5 bases; bases with no gene match: 9. The V gene's germline CDR1 is PRHDT and CDR2 FYEKMQ (reference sequence). This CDR3 is 14 amino acids long.

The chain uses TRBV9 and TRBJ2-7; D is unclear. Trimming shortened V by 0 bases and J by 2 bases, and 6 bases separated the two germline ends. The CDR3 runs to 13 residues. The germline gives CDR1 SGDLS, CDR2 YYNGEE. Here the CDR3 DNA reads TGTGCCAGCAGCGTAGAAGGCCCCTACGAGCAGTACTTC. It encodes CASSVEGPYEQYF.

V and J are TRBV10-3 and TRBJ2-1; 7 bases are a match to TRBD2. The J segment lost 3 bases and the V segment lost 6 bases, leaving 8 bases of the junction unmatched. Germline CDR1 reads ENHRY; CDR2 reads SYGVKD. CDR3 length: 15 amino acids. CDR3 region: CAISELAWSYNEQFF. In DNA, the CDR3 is TGTGCCATCAGCGAACTAGCGTGGAGCTACAATGAGCAGTTCTTC.

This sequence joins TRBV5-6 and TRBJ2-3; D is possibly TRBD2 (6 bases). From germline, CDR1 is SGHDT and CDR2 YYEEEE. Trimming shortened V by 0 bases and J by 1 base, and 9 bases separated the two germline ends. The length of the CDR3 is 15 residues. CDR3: CASSLAGGGTDTQYF. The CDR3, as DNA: TGTGCCAGCAGCTTGGCCGGGGGTGGCACAGATACGCAGTATTTT.

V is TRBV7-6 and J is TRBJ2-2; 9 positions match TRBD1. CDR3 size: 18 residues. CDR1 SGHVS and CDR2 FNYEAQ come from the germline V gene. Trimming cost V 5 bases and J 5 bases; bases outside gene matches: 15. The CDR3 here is CASSPTTGGPSWTGELFF. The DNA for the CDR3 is TGTGCCAGCAGCCCCACAACAGGGGGCCCAAGTTGGACCGGGGAGCTGTTTTTT.

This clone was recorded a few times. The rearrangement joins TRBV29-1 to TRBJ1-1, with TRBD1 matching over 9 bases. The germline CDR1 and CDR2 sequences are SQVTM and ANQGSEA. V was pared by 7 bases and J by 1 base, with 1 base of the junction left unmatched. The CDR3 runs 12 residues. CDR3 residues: CSADRGNTEAFF. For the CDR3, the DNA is TGCAGCGCGGACAGGGGGAACACTGAAGCTTTCTTT. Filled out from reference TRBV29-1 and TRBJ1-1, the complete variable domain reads SAVISQKPSRDICQRGTSLTIQCQVDSQVTMMFWYRQQPGQSLTLIATANQGSEATYESGFVIDKFPISRPNLTFSTLTVSNMSPEDSSIYLCSADRGNTEAFFGQGTRLTVV.

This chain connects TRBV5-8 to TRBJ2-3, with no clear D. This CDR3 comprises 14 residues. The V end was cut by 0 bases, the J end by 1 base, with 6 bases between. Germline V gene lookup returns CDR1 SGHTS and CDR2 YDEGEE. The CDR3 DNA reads TGTGCCAGCAGCTTGGGCACAGGCACAGATACGCAGTATTTT. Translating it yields CASSLGTGTDTQYF.

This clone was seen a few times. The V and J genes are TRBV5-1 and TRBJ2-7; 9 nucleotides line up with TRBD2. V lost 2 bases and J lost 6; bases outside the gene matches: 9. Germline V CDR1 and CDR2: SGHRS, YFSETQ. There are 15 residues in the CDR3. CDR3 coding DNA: TGCGCCAGCAGCTTTACGGCGGGGGGGCCGGGCGAGCAGTACTTC. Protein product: CASSFTAGGPGEQYF.

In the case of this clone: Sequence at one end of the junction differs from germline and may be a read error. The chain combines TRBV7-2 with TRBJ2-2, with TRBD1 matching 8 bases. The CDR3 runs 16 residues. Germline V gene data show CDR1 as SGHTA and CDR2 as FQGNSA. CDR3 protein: CASSRHRDRFTGELFF. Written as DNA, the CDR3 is TGCGCCAGCAGCCGACACCGGGACAGGTTCACCGGGGAGCTGTTTTTT.

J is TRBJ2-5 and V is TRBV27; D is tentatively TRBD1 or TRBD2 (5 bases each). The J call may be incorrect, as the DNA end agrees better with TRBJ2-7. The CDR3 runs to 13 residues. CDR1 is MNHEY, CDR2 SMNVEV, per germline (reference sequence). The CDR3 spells CASSSGLSYEQYF. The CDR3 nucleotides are TGTGCCAGCAGTTCGGGGCTCTCCTACGAGCAGTACTTC.

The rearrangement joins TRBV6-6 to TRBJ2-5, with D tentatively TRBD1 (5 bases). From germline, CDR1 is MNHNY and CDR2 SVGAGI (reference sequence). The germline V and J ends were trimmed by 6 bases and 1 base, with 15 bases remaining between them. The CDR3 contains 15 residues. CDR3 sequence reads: CASRKIVGVQETQYF. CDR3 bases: TGTGCCAGCAGAAAAATAGTAGGGGTCCAAGAGACCCAGTACTTC.

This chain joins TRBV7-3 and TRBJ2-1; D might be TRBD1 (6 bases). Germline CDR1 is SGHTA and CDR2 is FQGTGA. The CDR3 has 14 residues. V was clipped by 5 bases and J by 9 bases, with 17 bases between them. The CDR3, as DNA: TGTGCCAGCAGCGGGACAACAGGGTACGTTGAGCAGTTCTTC. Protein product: CASSGTTGYVEQFF.

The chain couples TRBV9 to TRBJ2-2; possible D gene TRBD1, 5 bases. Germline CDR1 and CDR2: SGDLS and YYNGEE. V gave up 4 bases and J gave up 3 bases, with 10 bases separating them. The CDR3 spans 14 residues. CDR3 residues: CASSPEGDTGELFF. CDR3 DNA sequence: TGTGCCAGCAGCCCCGAAGGGGACACCGGGGAGCTGTTTTTT.

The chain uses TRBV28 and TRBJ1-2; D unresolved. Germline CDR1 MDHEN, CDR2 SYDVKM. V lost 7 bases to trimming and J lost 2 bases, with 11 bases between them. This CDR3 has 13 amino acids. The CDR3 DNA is TGTGCCAGCACCCTTACATCAAACTATGGCTACACCTTC. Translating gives CASTLTSNYGYTF.

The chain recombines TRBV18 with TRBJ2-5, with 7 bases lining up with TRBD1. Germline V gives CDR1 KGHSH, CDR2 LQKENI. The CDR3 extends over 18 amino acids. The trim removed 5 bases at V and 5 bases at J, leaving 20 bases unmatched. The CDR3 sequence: CASSTTGTALFFGETQYF. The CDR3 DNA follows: TGTGCCAGCTCAACGACCGGGACAGCCCTTTTTTTCGGGGAGACCCAGTACTTC.

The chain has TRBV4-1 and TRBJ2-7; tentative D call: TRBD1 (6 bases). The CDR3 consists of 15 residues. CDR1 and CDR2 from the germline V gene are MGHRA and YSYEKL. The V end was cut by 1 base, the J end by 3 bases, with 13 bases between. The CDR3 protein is CASSQGWGLSYEQYF. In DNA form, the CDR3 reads TGCGCCAGCAGCCAAGGGTGGGGGCTGAGCTACGAGCAGTACTTC.

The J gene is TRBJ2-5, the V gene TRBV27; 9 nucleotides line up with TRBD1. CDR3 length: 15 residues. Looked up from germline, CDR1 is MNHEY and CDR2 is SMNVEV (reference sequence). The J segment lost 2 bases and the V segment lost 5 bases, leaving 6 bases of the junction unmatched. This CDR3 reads CASSGGTGYQETQYF. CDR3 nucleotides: TGTGCCAGCAGTGGGGGGACAGGGTATCAAGAGACCCAGTACTTC.

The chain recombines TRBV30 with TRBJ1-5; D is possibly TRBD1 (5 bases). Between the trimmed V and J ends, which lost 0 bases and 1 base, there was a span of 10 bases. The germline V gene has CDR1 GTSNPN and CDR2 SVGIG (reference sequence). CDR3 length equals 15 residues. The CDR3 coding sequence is TGTGCCTGGAGTGTACTGGGGGGGAGCAATCAGCCCCAGCATTTT. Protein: CAWSVLGGSNQPQHF.

The CDR3 reads CASSTRGYTDTQYF. The DNA for the CDR3 is TGTGCCAGTAGCACCAGGGGTTACACAGATACGCAGTATTTT. The rearrangement joins TRBV19 to TRBJ2-3, with TRBD1 as a possible D gene (6 bases). Trimming removed 6 bases from V and 2 bases from J, with 12 bases in between. Germline CDR1 reads LNHDA; CDR2 reads SQIVND (reference sequence). The CDR3 covers 14 residues.

The CDR3 nucleotides are TGTGCCAGCTCACCTACGTGGGGTTTCGACAATGAGCAGTTCTTC. Amino acids: CASSPTWGFDNEQFF. The V call is TRBV18, the J call TRBJ2-1; D not certain. The V end was cut by 3 bases, the J end by 5 bases, with 14 bases between. Germline V gene lookup returns CDR1 KGHSH and CDR2 LQKENI. This CDR3 region has 15 residues.

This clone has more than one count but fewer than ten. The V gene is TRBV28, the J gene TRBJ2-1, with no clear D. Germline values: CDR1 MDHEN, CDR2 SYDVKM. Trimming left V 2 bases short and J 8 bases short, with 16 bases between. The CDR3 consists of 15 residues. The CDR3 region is CASSLNTYTADEQFF. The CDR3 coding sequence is TGTGCCAGCAGTTTAAACACCTATACCGCAGATGAGCAGTTCTTC. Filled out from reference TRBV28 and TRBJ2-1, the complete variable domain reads DVKVTQSSRYLVKRTGEKVFLECVQDMDHENMFWYRQDPGLGLRLIYFSYDVKMKEKGDIPEGYSVSREKKERFSLILESASTNQTSMYLCASSLNTYTADEQFFGPGTRLTVL.